This T cell receptor beta chain is from a study of Ad26.COV2.S vaccination and SARS-CoV-2 variants. Study in general: Donor joined the COV1001 Ad26.COV2.S trial arm. Dosing was one shot or two shots 56 days apart. Study-wide findings and caveats: An underestimation of total T cell responses may have resulted from the TCR breadth and depth analyses.

CDR3 length: 16 residues. CDR1 and CDR2 from the germline V gene are SEHNR and FQNEAQ (reference sequence). The J segment lost 2 bases and the V segment lost 2 bases, leaving 5 bases of the junction unmatched. The treatment: some 20 received Ad26.COV2.S at low or high dose, single or two shots; a few received placebo; per-sample allocation not given. Sampling was done on day 63 after the first vaccine or placebo injection. Clones were sequenced by immunoSEQ multiplex PCR, and TCRdb holds only the in-frame ones, with some missing. The sample lists fewer than 500,000 clones; 90% were seen once. As concerns this clone: The antigen remains undetermined.

The source is a person between 18 and 60 years old who received the Ad26.COV2.S COVID-19 vaccine or a placebo. The V and J genes are TRBV7-9 and TRBJ2-4, with 8 bases that match TRBD2. The sequenced sample was peripheral blood, obtained in a trial of Ad26.COV2.S vaccine versus placebo. Written as DNA, the CDR3 is TGTGCCAGCAGCTTAATCACTAGCGGATCCAAAAACATTCAGTACTTC. The encoded protein is CASSLITSGSKNIQYF.